Each of the 27 T cell receptor beta chains below was sequenced from the same sample in a study of cytomegalovirus exposure and HLA in healthy donors. The study ran its PCR with 60 Vbeta and 13 Jbeta primers. Sequenced by immunoSEQ multiplex PCR; TCRdb stores in-frame clones only, minus some. This sample has some 99,000 clones; 76% occur once, and the top ten carry roughly 8%. The sequencing sample was made of PBMCs. Receptors originate from a woman aged 45-65 years in good health and CMV-seropositive.

V is TRBV5-1 and J is TRBJ2-7; 10 nucleotides agree with TRBD1. The CDR3 contains 14 residues. J was trimmed by 5 bases and V by 2 bases; bases with no gene match: 4. In germline, CDR1 is SGHRS, CDR2 YFSETQ. DNA for the CDR3: TGCGCCAGCAGCTTCTCCGGGACAGGGGACGAGCAGTACTTC. Translated, it gives CASSFSGTGDEQYF.

The chain couples TRBV6-6 to TRBJ2-7, with 7 bases lining up with TRBD2. The CDR3 contains 15 residues. Losses at the gene ends were 0 bases for V and 0 bases for J; bases not matched to a gene: 2. The germline V gene has CDR1 MNHNY and CDR2 SVGAGI (reference sequence). CDR3 sequence (DNA): TGTGCCAGCAGTTACTCTAGCGGGTCCTCCTACGAGCAGTACTTC. This codes for CASSYSSGSSYEQYF.

A note on this clone: Germline and junction disagree at one end, which may indicate a read error. The chain is built from TRBV7-9 and TRBJ2-4; D is unclear. The CDR3 length is 14 residues. Germline V gene data show CDR1 as SEHNR and CDR2 as FQNEAQ (reference sequence). Written as DNA, the CDR3 is TGTGCCAGCAGGGGCGTGTCAGCCAAAAACAGTCAGTACTTC. Translation: CASRGVSAKNSQYF.

J is TRBJ2-3 and V is TRBV5-1; 14 nucleotides line up with TRBD2. After removal of 0 bases from V and 6 bases from J, the junction contained 0 bases not matched to a gene. The CDR3 runs to 15 residues. Germline CDR1 reads SGHRS; CDR2 reads YFSETQ. The chain's CDR3 is CASSLGLAGGDTQYF. The CDR3 bases are TGCGCCAGCAGCTTGGGACTAGCGGGAGGGGATACGCAGTATTTT.

The V and J genes are TRBV21-1 and TRBJ2-4; TRBD1, the D gene given by the table, was not confirmed from the DNA. TRBV21-1 is noted as a pseudogene. This CDR3 is 14 amino acids long. Here the CDR3 reads CASSKGTGGYSQYF. DNA for the CDR3: TGTGCCAGCAGCAAAGGGACAGGGGGGTACAGTCAGTACTTC.

The chain is built from TRBV19 and TRBJ1-1, with TRBD1 as a possible D gene (5 bases). Germline values: CDR1 LNHDA, CDR2 SQIVND (reference sequence). The V gene lost 3 bases and the J gene lost 4 bases, with 12 bases spanning the gap. The CDR3 covers 14 residues. CDR3 in amino acids: CASSMWQGGTEAFF. The DNA for the CDR3 is TGTGCCAGTAGTATGTGGCAGGGTGGCACTGAAGCTTTCTTT. Supplemented by reference TRBV19 and TRBJ1-1, the full variable domain reads DGGITQSPKYLFRKEGQNVTLSCEQNLNHDAMYWYRQDPGQGLRLIYYSQIVNDFQKGDIAEGYSVSREKKESFPLTVTSAQKNPTAFYLCASSMWQGGTEAFFGQGTRLTVV.

This clone was counted between two and nine times. This sequence joins TRBV2 and TRBJ2-5, with D perhaps TRBD2 (5 bases). Germline lookup yields CDR1 SNHLY and CDR2 FYNNEI. CDR3 size: 13 residues. V lost 6 bases and J 1 base, leaving 9 bases between the germline ends. CDR3 sequence: CASRRLLQETQYF. DNA for the CDR3: TGTGCCAGCAGACGACTACTCCAAGAGACCCAGTACTTC.

This clone has a handful of counts. The chain combines TRBV5-6 with TRBJ2-1, with a tentative D call TRBD2 (6 bases). Deletions cut 4 bases from V and 9 bases from J, with 23 bases between. Germline values: CDR1 SGHDT, CDR2 YYEEEE. The CDR3 loop spans 16 amino acids. CDR3 DNA sequence: TGTGCCAGCAGCCAAACCGCCAAGCGGGCGGAGTTTGAGCAGTTCTTC. Protein sequence: CASSQTAKRAEFEQFF.

The V call is TRBV5-6, the J call TRBJ2-1, with unresolved D. CDR1 and CDR2 from the germline V gene are SGHDT and YYEEEE. Deletions cut 0 bases from V and 7 bases from J, with 11 bases between. The CDR3 has 14 residues. CDR3 DNA: TGTGCCAGCAGCTTGGGAAGCAGGCTAAATGAGCAGTTCTTC. Translated, it gives CASSLGSRLNEQFF.

The gene calls are TRBV15 and TRBJ2-1; 12 bases are shared with TRBD1. The V gene end was trimmed by 1 base and the J gene end by 1 base; junction bases not matched to a gene: 5. Germline CDR1 LNHNV, CDR2 YYDKDF (reference sequence). The CDR3 contains 18 residues. The CDR3 nucleotides are TGTGCCACCAGCAGAGTACGGGACAGGGGGCGATCCTACAATGAGCAGTTCTTC. The encoded protein is CATSRVRDRGRSYNEQFF.

V usage is TRBV10-3 and J usage is TRBJ2-3; D is perhaps TRBD2 (6 bases). Germline values: CDR1 ENHRY, CDR2 SYGVKD. The CDR3 is 15 amino acids. V gave up 0 bases and J gave up 4 bases, with 11 bases separating them. The CDR3, as DNA: TGTGCCATCAGTGAGTCTCGGGAGCACCCAGATACGCAGTATTTT. Encoded protein: CAISESREHPDTQYF.

This clone came up once. The chain couples TRBV5-4 to TRBJ1-3; D remains unclear. This CDR3 has 15 residues. Germline assignment: CDR1 SGHNT and CDR2 YYREEE (reference sequence). Trimming left V 1 base short and J 0 bases short, with 8 bases between. The DNA of the CDR3 is TGTGCCAGCAGCTTGATCGGTTCCTCTGGAAACACCATATATTTT. This gives the protein CASSLIGSSGNTIYF.

The chain employs TRBV27 and TRBJ2-7, with TRBD1 matching over 10 bases. The V segment lost 3 bases and the J segment 3 bases; nucleotides outside the gene matches: 5. CDR1 and CDR2 from the germline V gene are MNHEY and SMNVEV (reference sequence). This CDR3 contains 15 residues. The CDR3 DNA reads TGTGCCAGCAGTTTCTCGGGACAGGGGAACTACGAGCAGTACTTC. Protein sequence: CASSFSGQGNYEQYF.

In regard to this clone: The sample has other DNA sequences that encode this CDR3 too. V usage is TRBV11-2 and J usage is TRBJ2-7; 9 bases fit TRBD1. The CDR3 sequence is 14 residues long. Germline values: CDR1 SGHAT, CDR2 FQNNGV. The J segment lost 5 bases and the V segment lost 3 bases, leaving 5 bases of the junction unmatched. Here the CDR3 reads CASSLDRGGHEQYF. The CDR3 nucleotides read TGTGCCAGCAGCTTGGACAGGGGTGGGCACGAGCAGTACTTC.

The chain joins TRBV5-6 to TRBJ1-3; tentative D call: TRBD1 (6 bases). V dropped 4 bases and J dropped 0 bases, with 14 bases sitting between them. The CDR3 length is 16 residues. Per germline, CDR1 SGHDT and CDR2 YYEEEE. CDR3 in amino acids: CASSMSGQYSGNTIYF. The CDR3 DNA follows: TGTGCCAGCAGCATGAGCGGACAGTACTCTGGAAACACCATATATTTT.

The sample holds one count of this clone. This rearrangement joins TRBV6-1 to TRBJ1-2; TRBD1 is a possible D gene (6 bases). Trimming removed 0 bases at V and 8 bases at J, with 10 bases between. This CDR3 spans 13 amino acids. Per germline, CDR1 MNHNS and CDR2 SASEGT. The CDR3 loop reads CASSEAGTRGYTF. The DNA of the CDR3 is TGTGCCAGCAGTGAAGCGGGGACACGGGGCTACACCTTC.

The CDR3 DNA sequence: TGTGCCAGCAGTCCCACGAGATCAGGGAATCAGCCCCAGCATTTT. It specifies CASSPTRSGNQPQHF. V and J are TRBV2 and TRBJ1-5; D is possibly TRBD1 (5 bases). Trimming stripped 5 bases from V and 4 bases from J, with 15 bases between. CDR1 SNHLY and CDR2 FYNNEI come from the germline V gene. CDR3 length equals 15 residues.

V gene TRBV18 combines with J gene TRBJ2-2, with 9 nucleotides matching TRBD1. CDR1 KGHSH and CDR2 LQKENI come from the germline V gene. CDR3 size: 16 residues. With V trimmed by 5 bases and J by 0 bases, 4 bases remained unmatched. The CDR3 DNA reads as TGTGCCAGCTCATCCCGACAGGGGGCGAACACCGGGGAGCTGTTTTTT. This sequence encodes CASSSRQGANTGELFF.

In this sample, this clone turned up a few times. V and J are TRBV6-5 and TRBJ2-7; 7 nucleotides match TRBD2. Germline values: CDR1 MNHEY, CDR2 SVGAGI. V was pared by 6 bases and J by 5 bases, with 7 bases of the junction left unmatched. This CDR3 spans 13 amino acids. Here the CDR3 DNA reads TGTGCCAGCAGCAGAACTAGCGCCGACGAGCAGTACTTC. The encoded protein is CASSRTSADEQYF.

The chain carries TRBV9 and TRBJ2-2; 7 positions agree with TRBD2. The CDR3 consists of 14 residues. Germline CDR1 reads SGDLS; CDR2 reads YYNGEE. Unmatched junction bases numbered 6, after V lost 5 bases and J lost 5 bases. Here the CDR3 DNA reads TGTGCCAGCAGATCTGGGGAGGGGACCGGGGAGCTGTTTTTT. Its translation: CASRSGEGTGELFF. Full variable domain (outside the CDR3, taken from reference TRBV9 and TRBJ2-2): DSGVTQTPKHLITATGQRVTLRCSPRSGDLSVYWYQQSLDQGLQFLIQYYNGEERAKGNILERFSAQQFPDLHSELNLSSLELGDSALYFCASRSGEGTGELFFGEGSRLTVL.

A remark on this clone: At one of its ends the junction is not consistent with the germline gene, which may arise from a read error. V and J are TRBV7-7 and TRBJ2-5; tentatively, D is TRBD1 (6 bases). The CDR3 spans 16 residues. The V gene's germline CDR1 is SSHAT and CDR2 FNYEAQ (reference sequence). CDR3 sequence: CASSLGTYRAQETQYF. The CDR3 bases are TGTGCTAGCAGCTTAGGAACGTACAGGGCCCAAGAGACCCAGTACTTC.

This clone has more than one count but fewer than ten. In DNA, the CDR3 is TGTGCCAGCAGCGTAGAGGGGGGGAGGGAGGAAGCTTTCTTT. Its translation is CASSVEGGREEAFF. The J gene is TRBJ1-1, the V gene TRBV9; TRBD1 is a possible D gene (6 bases). Per the germline V gene, CDR1 is SGDLS and CDR2 is YYNGEE. The V and J ends lost 0 bases and 8 bases respectively, with 14 bases between them. This CDR3 region has 14 residues.

This chain connects TRBV7-3 to TRBJ1-1; possibly TRBD1 for D (5 bases). Between the trimmed V and J ends, which lost 2 bases and 6 bases, there was a span of 10 bases. This CDR3 is 13 amino acids long. Germline V gene sequence: CDR1 SGHTA, CDR2 FQGTGA. The CDR3 bases are TGTGCCAGCAGCTTAGTCTCGGGGGCTGAAGCTTTCTTT. This translates into CASSLVSGAEAFF.

This clone occurred once. The chain carries TRBV18 and TRBJ1-1; 7 bases are a match to TRBD1. CDR1 and CDR2 (germline): KGHSH, LQKENI. V lost 3 bases and J lost 4; bases outside the gene matches: 5. The CDR3 loop spans 14 amino acids. The CDR3 is CASSPRQGSTEAFF. In DNA, the CDR3 is TGTGCCAGCTCACCCCGACAGGGATCCACTGAAGCTTTCTTT. Full variable domain (missing parts from reference TRBV18 and TRBJ1-1): NAGVMQNPRHLVRRRGQEARLRCSPMKGHSHVYWYRQLPEEGLKFMVYLQKENIIDESGMPKERFSAEFPKEGPSILRIQQVVRGDSAAYFCASSPRQGSTEAFFGQGTRLTVV.

This clone has a handful of counts. The rearrangement joins TRBV7-2 to TRBJ2-3; 8 bases match TRBD2. The length of the CDR3 is 12 residues. Germline V gives CDR1 SGHTA, CDR2 FQGNSA. With 5 bases clipped from V and 9 bases from J, the junction kept 4 bases outside the gene matches. CDR3 DNA sequence: TGTGCCAGCAGCCTGGGACTAGACACGCAGTATTTT. It yields the protein CASSLGLDTQYF.

V is TRBV4-1 and J is TRBJ2-3, with D perhaps matching TRBD1 (5 bases). The V gene's germline CDR1 is MGHRA and CDR2 YSYEKL. The CDR3 sequence is 16 residues long. Trimming took off 3 bases at V and 0 bases at J, with 13 bases between the two ends. For the CDR3, the DNA is TGCGCCAGCAGCCACCAACAGGATTCTAGCACAGATACGCAGTATTTT. As protein: CASSHQQDSSTDTQYF.

This clone was seen a few times. The gene calls are TRBV7-2 and TRBJ2-5, with TRBD2 matching 8 bases. The germline CDR1 and CDR2 sequences are SGHTA and FQGNSA. There are 15 residues in the CDR3. Trimming at V came to 5 bases and at J to 5 bases, leaving 10 bases not matched to a gene. Written as DNA, the CDR3 is TGTGCCAGCAGCATATCCCAGGGCGGGGGGGAGACCCAGTACTTC. Amino acid sequence: CASSISQGGGETQYF. The full variable domain, completed using reference TRBV7-2 and TRBJ2-5, is GAGVSQSPSNKVTEKGKDVELRCDPISGHTALYWYRQSLGQGLEFLIYFQGNSAPDKSGLPSDRFSAERTGGSVSTLTIQRTQQEDSAVYLCASSISQGGGETQYFGPGTRLLVL.